These 30 T cell receptor beta chains originate from one sample sequenced in a study of cytomegalovirus exposure and HLA in healthy donors (dated 2017 in TCRdb). Libraries were made using the immunoSEQ multiplex PCR assay. The multiplex PCR relied on a mix of 60 forward primers for TCR Vbeta segments and 13 reverse primers for TCR Jbeta segments. In its TCRdb copy, this immuneACCESS table keeps in-frame sequences only and misses some clones. Where compared with another copy, unresolved V genes explain less than half of these, and the others have no known cause. The sample table shows 150,000 to 200,000 clones, and around 80% are seen once. In total, the top ten clones hold 0.75% to 0.8% of the sample. Sequenced material: PBMCs. Receptors were obtained from a female donor in good health and CMV-seronegative.

Note on this clone: At one boundary the junction diverges from the germline segment, which might be a read error. CDR3 coding DNA: TGTGCCAGCAGTCCTGGACTAGCGGGAGTTTTGGACTTC. It specifies CASSPGLAGVLDF. The genes are TRBV27 and TRBJ2-5, with 13 bases that match TRBD2. This CDR3 spans 13 amino acids. CDR1 and CDR2 (germline): MNHEY, SMNVEV (reference sequence).

This clone was observed a handful of times. The CDR3 nucleotides are TGCGCCAGCAGCTCCTGGGACGGGAGAGAAGCTTTCTTT. Translated, it gives CASSSWDGREAFF. The V gene is TRBV5-1, the J gene TRBJ1-1; possible D gene TRBD1, 5 bases. This CDR3 region has 13 residues. The germline V gene encodes CDR1 SGHRS and CDR2 YFSETQ. V lost 3 bases and J 8 bases, leaving 14 bases between the germline ends.

This chain uses TRBV28 with TRBJ2-7; TRBD2 agrees at 7 bases. Unmatched junction bases numbered 3, after V lost 8 bases and J lost 2 bases. CDR3 size: 12 residues. The germline V gene has CDR1 MDHEN and CDR2 SYDVKM. DNA for the CDR3: TGTGCCAGCCGGGGGGTGGCCTACGAGCAGTACTTC. Translation: CASRGVAYEQYF.

The genes are TRBV27 and TRBJ2-5; D might be TRBD2 (5 bases). Near its end, the DNA agrees better with TRBJ2-7, so the J call may be wrong. This CDR3 region has 12 residues. The germline V gene encodes CDR1 MNHEY and CDR2 SMNVEV (reference sequence). The CDR3 DNA sequence: TGTGCCAGCAGTTTAATTGGGAGCGAGCAGTACTTC. Its translation: CASSLIGSEQYF.

This clone was counted only a few times. The CDR3 coding sequence is TGTGCCAGCACCTCTCAGGACAGTTCCAACACTGAAGCTTTCTTT. Its protein product is CASTSQDSSNTEAFF. This sequence joins TRBV6-5 and TRBJ1-1; weak D call: TRBD1 (6 bases). With 7 bases removed from V and 2 bases from J, the gap between germline ends came to 17 bases. The CDR3 covers 15 residues. CDR1 is MNHEY and CDR2 is SVGAGI in the germline V gene.

The chain links TRBV30 to TRBJ2-7, with D perhaps matching TRBD1 (5 bases). Per the germline V gene, CDR1 is GTSNPN and CDR2 is SVGIG (reference sequence). Trimming removed 0 bases from V and 3 bases from J, with 12 bases in between. The CDR3 spans 14 residues. The CDR3, as DNA: TGTGCCTGGAGTGTGGGGCAGGAAAACTACGAGCAGTACTTC. This sequence encodes CAWSVGQENYEQYF.

The chain is built from TRBV7-2 and TRBJ1-5; maybe TRBD1 (5 bases). The CDR3 length is 16 residues. Germline values: CDR1 SGHTA, CDR2 FQGNSA. Trimming removed 0 bases at V and 1 base at J, with 10 bases between. The CDR3 here is CASSLASRASNQPQHF. DNA of the CDR3: TGTGCCAGCAGCTTAGCTTCCAGGGCAAGCAATCAGCCCCAGCATTTT.

CDR3 in amino acids: CASSRPAGTYNEQFF. In nucleotides, the CDR3 is TGTGCCAGCAGTCGGCCCGCAGGCACCTACAATGAGCAGTTCTTC. This chain joins TRBV6-5 and TRBJ2-1; D unresolved. Per the germline V gene, CDR1 is MNHEY and CDR2 is SVGAGI. This CDR3 has 15 residues. The V and J ends lost 5 bases and 2 bases respectively, with 13 bases between them.

The chain employs TRBV4-2 and TRBJ2-7; 7 nucleotides line up with TRBD1. This CDR3 region has 15 residues. V was clipped by 0 bases and J by 0 bases; unmatched bases: 2. Germline lookup yields CDR1 LGHNA and CDR2 YNFKEQ. The CDR3 nucleotides read TGTGCCAGCAGCCAAGACCGGGACAGCTCCTACGAGCAGTACTTC. This encodes CASSQDRDSSYEQYF.

This clone was observed once. The chain employs TRBV4-2 and TRBJ2-7, with 8 positions matching TRBD2. Losses at the gene ends were 1 base for V and 9 bases for J; bases not matched to a gene: 11. CDR1 is LGHNA and CDR2 is YNFKEQ in the germline V gene. CDR3 size: 15 residues. CDR3 sequence (DNA): TGTGCCAGCAGCCAAGGGAGTAGCGGGATGTATGCGCAGTACTTC. It specifies CASSQGSSGMYAQYF.

The J gene is TRBJ1-4, the V gene TRBV29-1; 10 bases agree with TRBD1. Germline CDR1 SQVTM, CDR2 ANQGSEA. J was trimmed by 8 bases and V by 7 bases; bases with no gene match: 7. This CDR3 has 13 amino acids. The CDR3 loop is CSARQGAVEKLFF. In DNA, the CDR3 is TGCAGCGCCCGACAGGGGGCAGTAGAAAAACTGTTTTTT.

The chain recombines TRBV19 with TRBJ2-7; TRBD2 might be the D (6 bases). V was clipped by 7 bases and J by 0 bases, with 10 bases between them. CDR3 length: 13 amino acids. In germline, CDR1 is LNHDA, CDR2 SQIVND (reference sequence). The CDR3 protein is CASKASDSYEQYF. CDR3 bases: TGTGCCAGTAAGGCTAGCGACTCCTACGAGCAGTACTTC.

The chain links TRBV2 to TRBJ2-5; D is possibly TRBD2 (6 bases). The DNA matches TRBJ2-7 better at its end, which makes the J call doubtful. Germline V CDR1 and CDR2: SNHLY, FYNNEI. The CDR3 sequence is 13 residues long. The CDR3 DNA follows: TGTGCCAGCAGTGGGGTGGGAGGCTACGAGCAGTACTTC. It translates to CASSGVGGYEQYF.

This clone was seen a handful of times. The CDR3 DNA follows: TGCAGCGTAGTCGGACAGACAGATACGCAGTATTTT. Translating gives CSVVGQTDTQYF. V usage is TRBV29-1 and J usage is TRBJ2-3; the D gene is possibly TRBD1 (6 bases). The CDR3 is 12 amino acids. Trimming shortened V by 6 bases and J by 3 bases, and 10 bases separated the two germline ends. Germline assignment: CDR1 SQVTM and CDR2 ANQGSEA.

For this clone: The germline gene is not matched at one end of the junction; a read error may be the cause. V gene TRBV7-7 combines with J gene TRBJ1-1; D remains unclear. Germline values: CDR1 SSHAT, CDR2 FNYEAQ (reference sequence). The CDR3 covers 14 residues. The CDR3 DNA reads as TGTGCTAGCAGCCCAAGCGACCTAGACACTGAAGCTTTCTTT. Its protein product is CASSPSDLDTEAFF.

V is TRBV28 and J is TRBJ1-5, with D unclear. Trimming left V 3 bases short and J 5 bases short, with 11 bases between. CDR1 and CDR2 from the germline V gene are MDHEN and SYDVKM. The CDR3 length is 14 residues. The CDR3 DNA reads as TGTGCCAGCAGTTTTAGTCTGGGAGATCAGCCCCAGCATTTT. Protein: CASSFSLGDQPQHF.

This chain uses TRBV18 with TRBJ2-2; D possibly corresponds to TRBD2 (5 bases). The CDR3 is 16 amino acids. CDR1 is KGHSH and CDR2 is LQKENI in the germline V gene. The V and J ends lost 5 bases and 1 base respectively, with 14 bases between them. The CDR3 DNA reads TGTGCCAGCTCAACAACAGACTACAGGAACACCGGGGAGCTGTTTTTT. It translates to CASSTTDYRNTGELFF.

The chain uses TRBV5-1 and TRBJ2-1; D not certain. CDR3 length: 13 residues. Germline V gene data show CDR1 as SGHRS and CDR2 as YFSETQ. V lost 0 bases, J lost 4 bases, and 5 bases lay in between. CDR3: CASSLARYNEQFF. The CDR3 DNA follows: TGCGCCAGCAGCTTGGCTAGATACAATGAGCAGTTCTTC.

V gene TRBV6-5 combines with J gene TRBJ2-7; D might be TRBD1 (6 bases). From germline, CDR1 is MNHEY and CDR2 SVGAGI. V was trimmed by 2 bases and J by 1 base, leaving 12 bases between them. The CDR3 spans 15 residues. CDR3 in amino acids: CASSYAGEGSYEQYF. The CDR3 nucleotides read TGTGCCAGCAGTTACGCAGGGGAAGGTTCCTACGAGCAGTACTTC.

This chain joins TRBV18 and TRBJ1-1, with 7 bases lining up with TRBD1. CDR1 and CDR2 (germline): KGHSH, LQKENI. The CDR3 spans 17 residues. V lost 2 bases to trimming and J lost 0 bases; unmatched junction nucleotides: 9. CDR3 loop: CASSPSLTGIMNTEAFF. The CDR3 DNA follows: TGTGCCAGCTCACCATCACTGACAGGGATCATGAACACTGAAGCTTTCTTT. Together with reference TRBV18 and TRBJ1-1, the CDR3 gives the full variable domain: NAGVMQNPRHLVRRRGQEARLRCSPMKGHSHVYWYRQLPEEGLKFMVYLQKENIIDESGMPKERFSAEFPKEGPSILRIQQVVRGDSAAYFCASSPSLTGIMNTEAFFGQGTRLTVV.

In its sample, this clone was seen once. The junction departs from germline at one end; a sequencing error may be responsible. The chain's CDR3 is CASSLDRIRSF. The DNA for the CDR3 is TGTGCCAGCAGTCTTGACAGGATCCGATCCTTT. This chain links TRBV6-5 with TRBJ1-1; D is possibly TRBD1 (6 bases). The CDR3 has 11 residues. Germline-derived CDR1 and CDR2 are MNHEY and SVGAGI.

This sequence joins TRBV7-3 and TRBJ2-4; D is possibly TRBD2 (7 bases). Germline-derived CDR1 and CDR2 are SGHTA and FQGTGA. V was clipped by 5 bases and J by 3 bases, with 14 bases between them. The CDR3 contains 15 residues. The CDR3 reads CASSLGGGVKNIQYF. Here the CDR3 DNA reads TGTGCCAGCAGCCTAGGGGGAGGGGTCAAAAACATTCAGTACTTC.

Of note for this clone: The same CDR3 is also encoded by other DNA sequences in this sample. This chain joins TRBV2 and TRBJ2-2, with 8 bases lining up with TRBD1. This CDR3 contains 14 residues. The ends lost 7 bases at V and 4 bases at J; junction bases unmatched: 5. Germline assignment: CDR1 SNHLY and CDR2 FYNNEI. The CDR3 DNA is TGTGCCAGCACCGGGACAGGAGGCACCGGGGAGCTGTTTTTT. This gives the protein CASTGTGGTGELFF.

CDR3 nucleotide sequence: TGTGCCAGCAGCTCTCTGACAGCATCCTATAATTCACCCCTCCACTTT. Encoded protein: CASSSLTASYNSPLHF. The J gene is TRBJ1-6, the V gene TRBV7-2; tentatively, D is TRBD1 (5 bases). Germline CDR1 reads SGHTA; CDR2 reads FQGNSA. The CDR3 is 16 residues long. Between the trimmed V and J ends, which lost 4 bases and 1 base, there was a span of 11 bases.

Comments on this clone: One end of the junction does not line up with germline, which may come from a read error. The gene calls are TRBV7-7 and TRBJ2-5; D remains ambiguous. Looked up from germline, CDR1 is SSHAT and CDR2 is FNYEAQ (reference sequence). The CDR3 is 12 residues long. The CDR3 DNA reads TGTGCTAGCAGCTTATATGCAGAGGTTGAGTACTTC. Encoded protein: CASSLYAEVEYF. The full variable domain, in which reference TRBV7-7 and TRBJ2-5 provide the parts outside the CDR3, is GAGVSQSPRYKVTKRGQDVTLRCDPISSHATLYWYQQALGQGPEFLTYFNYEAQPDKSGLPSDRFSAERPEGSISTLTIQRTEQRDSAMYRCASSLYAEVEYFGPGTRLLVL.

The chain has TRBV7-2 and TRBJ2-5; D gene ambiguous. Trimming removed 1 base at V and 2 bases at J, with 5 bases between. This CDR3 contains 13 residues. Germline CDR1 SGHTA, CDR2 FQGNSA. CDR3 sequence (DNA): TGTGCCAGCAGCTTAGTTATTCAAGAGACCCAGTACTTC. It is translated as CASSLVIQETQYF.

This chain connects TRBV19 to TRBJ2-6, with TRBD1 matching 7 bases. V gave up 3 bases and J gave up 1 base; unmatched junction bases: 3. From germline, CDR1 is LNHDA and CDR2 SQIVND (reference sequence). This CDR3 contains 16 residues. In nucleotides, the CDR3 is TGTGCCAGTAGTATGACGACAGGGTCTGGGGCCAACGTCCTGACTTTC. Amino acid sequence: CASSMTTGSGANVLTF.

About this clone: Since no conserved phenylalanine or tryptophan closes the CDR3, a read error is the likely cause. No DNA is shown, since the ends of the CDR3 on it are uncertain; the CDR3 is the one TCRdb lists. The genes are TRBV11-3 and TRBJ1-5. Per germline, CDR1 SGHNT and CDR2 YENEEA. The CDR3 is 12 residues long, ends included. The CDR3 sequence is CASSLEHEVAPL.

The chain couples TRBV5-1 to TRBJ2-3, with 10 bases aligning to TRBD2. J lost 2 bases, V lost 1 base, and 7 bases had no gene match. Per germline, CDR1 SGHRS and CDR2 YFSETQ. The CDR3 contains 17 residues. This chain's CDR3 is CASSLLVAGGYTDTQYF. DNA of the CDR3: TGCGCCAGCAGCTTGCTCGTAGCGGGGGGATACACAGATACGCAGTATTTT. The full variable domain, with the rest looked up from reference TRBV5-1 and TRBJ2-3, is KAGVTQTPRYLIKTRGQQVTLSCSPISGHRSVSWYQQTPGQGLQFLFEYFSETQRNKGNFPGRFSGRQFSNSRSEMNVSTLELGDSALYLCASSLLVAGGYTDTQYFGPGTRLTVL.

The J gene is TRBJ2-1, the V gene TRBV11-3; weak D call: TRBD1 (6 bases). Deletions cut 0 bases from V and 8 bases from J, with 17 bases between. Germline CDR1 is SGHNT and CDR2 is YENEEA. The CDR3 is made up of 16 amino acids. The CDR3 DNA reads TGTGCCAGCAGCTTAGAAAGGCCAGGGGTTAGCGATGAGCAGTTCTTC. It is translated as CASSLERPGVSDEQFF.